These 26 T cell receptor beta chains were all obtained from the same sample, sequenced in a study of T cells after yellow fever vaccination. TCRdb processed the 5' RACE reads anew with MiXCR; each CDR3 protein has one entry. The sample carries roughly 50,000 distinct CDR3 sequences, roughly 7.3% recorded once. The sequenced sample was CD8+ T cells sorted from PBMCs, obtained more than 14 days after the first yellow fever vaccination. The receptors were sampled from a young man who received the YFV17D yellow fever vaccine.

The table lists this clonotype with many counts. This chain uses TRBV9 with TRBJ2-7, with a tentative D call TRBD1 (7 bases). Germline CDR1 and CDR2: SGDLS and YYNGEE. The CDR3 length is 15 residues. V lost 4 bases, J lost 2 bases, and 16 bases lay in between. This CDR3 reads CASSPGDSRTYEQYV. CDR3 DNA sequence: TGTGCCAGCAGCCCGGGGGACAGCCGGACCTACGAGCAGTACGTC.

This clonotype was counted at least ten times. This CDR3 is CASSLEWYGGAGTDTQYF. The CDR3 coding sequence is TGTGCCAGCAGCTTGGAATGGTACGGGGGGGCGGGCACAGATACGCAGTATTTT. This chain uses TRBV11-2 with TRBJ2-3; 8 bases map to TRBD2. The V segment lost 3 bases and the J segment 1 base; nucleotides outside the gene matches: 12. CDR1 SGHAT and CDR2 FQNNGV come from the germline V gene. This CDR3 comprises 18 residues.

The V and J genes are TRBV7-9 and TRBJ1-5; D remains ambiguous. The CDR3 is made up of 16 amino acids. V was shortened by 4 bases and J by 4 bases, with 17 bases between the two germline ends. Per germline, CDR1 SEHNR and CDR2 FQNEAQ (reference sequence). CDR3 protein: CASSYASGPGNQPQHF. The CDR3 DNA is TGTGCCAGCAGCTATGCGAGCGGTCCGGGAAATCAGCCCCAGCATTTT.

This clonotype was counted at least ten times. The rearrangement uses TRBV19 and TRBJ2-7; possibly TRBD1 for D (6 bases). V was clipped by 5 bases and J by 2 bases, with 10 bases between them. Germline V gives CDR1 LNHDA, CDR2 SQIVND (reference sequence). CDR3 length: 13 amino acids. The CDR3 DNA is TGTGCCAGTAGTCCGGCAGGGGCCTACGAGCAGTACTTC. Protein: CASSPAGAYEQYF.

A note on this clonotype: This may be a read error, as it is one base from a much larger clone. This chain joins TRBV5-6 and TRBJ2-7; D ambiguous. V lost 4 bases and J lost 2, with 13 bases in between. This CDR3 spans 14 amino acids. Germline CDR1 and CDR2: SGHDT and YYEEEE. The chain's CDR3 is CASSLGHGPYEQYF. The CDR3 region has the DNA TGTGCCAGCAGCCTCGGTCACGGGCCCTACGAGCAGTACTTC.

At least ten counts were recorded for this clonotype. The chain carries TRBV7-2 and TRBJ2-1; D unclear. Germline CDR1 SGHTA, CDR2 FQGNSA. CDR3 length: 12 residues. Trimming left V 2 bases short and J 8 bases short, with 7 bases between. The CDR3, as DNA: TGTGCCAGCAGCTTATGGTTCCATGAGCAGTTCTTC. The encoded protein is CASSLWFHEQFF. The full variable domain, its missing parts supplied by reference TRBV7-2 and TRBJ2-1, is GAGVSQSPSNKVTEKGKDVELRCDPISGHTALYWYRQSLGQGLEFLIYFQGNSAPDKSGLPSDRFSAERTGGSVSTLTIQRTQQEDSAVYLCASSLWFHEQFFGPGTRLTVL.

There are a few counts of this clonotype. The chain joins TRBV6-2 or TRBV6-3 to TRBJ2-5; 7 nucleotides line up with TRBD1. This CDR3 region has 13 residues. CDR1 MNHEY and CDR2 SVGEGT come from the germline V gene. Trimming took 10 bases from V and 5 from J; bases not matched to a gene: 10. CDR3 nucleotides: TGTGCCACTGGGACAGTATTCATGGAGACCCAGTACTTC. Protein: CATGTVFMETQYF.

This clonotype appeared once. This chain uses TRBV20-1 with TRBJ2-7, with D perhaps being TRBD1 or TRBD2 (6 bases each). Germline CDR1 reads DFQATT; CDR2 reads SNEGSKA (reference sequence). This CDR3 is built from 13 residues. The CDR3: CFGGQAPGYEQYF. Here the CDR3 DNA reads TGCTTCGGGGGCCAGGCTCCGGGCTACGAGCAGTACTTC.

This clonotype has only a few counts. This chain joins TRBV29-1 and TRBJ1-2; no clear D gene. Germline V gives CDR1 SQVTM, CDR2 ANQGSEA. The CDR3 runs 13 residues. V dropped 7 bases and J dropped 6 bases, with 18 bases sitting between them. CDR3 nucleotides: TGCAGCGCCGAGGAGGGAACGGGAGATGGCTACACCTTC. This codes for CSAEEGTGDGYTF.

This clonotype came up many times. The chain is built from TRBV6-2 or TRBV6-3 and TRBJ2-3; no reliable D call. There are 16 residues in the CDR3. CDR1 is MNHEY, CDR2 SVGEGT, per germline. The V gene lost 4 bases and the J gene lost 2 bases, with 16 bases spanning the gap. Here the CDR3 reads CASSLPLPTATDTQYF. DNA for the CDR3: TGTGCCAGCAGTTTACCCCTCCCCACCGCCACAGATACGCAGTATTTT.

This CDR3 is CSVEQLNEQFF. Written as DNA, the CDR3 is TGCAGCGTTGAACAGCTAAATGAGCAGTTCTTC. The rearrangement uses TRBV29-1 and TRBJ2-1; D call uncertain. Germline V gene data show CDR1 as SQVTM and CDR2 as ANQGSEA. V was cut by 2 bases and J by 7 bases, with 6 bases left in between. The CDR3 has 11 amino acids.

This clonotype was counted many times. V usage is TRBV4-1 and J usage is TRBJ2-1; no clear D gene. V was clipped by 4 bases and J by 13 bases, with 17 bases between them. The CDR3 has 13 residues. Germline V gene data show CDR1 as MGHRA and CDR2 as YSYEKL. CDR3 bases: TGCGCCAGCAGCCCAGAGGAGCGAATTGTTCAGTTCTTC. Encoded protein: CASSPEERIVQFF.

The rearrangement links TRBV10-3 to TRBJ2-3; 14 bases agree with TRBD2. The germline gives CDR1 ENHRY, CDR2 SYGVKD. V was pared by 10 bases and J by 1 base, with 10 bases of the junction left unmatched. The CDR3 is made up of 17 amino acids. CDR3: CATRGTSGGFRTDTQYF. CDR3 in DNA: TGTGCCACCCGAGGGACTAGCGGGGGTTTCCGCACAGATACGCAGTATTTT.

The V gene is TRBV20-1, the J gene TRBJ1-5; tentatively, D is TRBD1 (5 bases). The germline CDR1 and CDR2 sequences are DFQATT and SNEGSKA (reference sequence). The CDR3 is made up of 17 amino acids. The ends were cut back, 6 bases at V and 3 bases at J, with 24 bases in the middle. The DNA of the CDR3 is TGCAGTGCGCGACAGCTTTACATAATATTTGACAATCAGCCCCAGCATTTT. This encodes CSARQLYIIFDNQPQHF.

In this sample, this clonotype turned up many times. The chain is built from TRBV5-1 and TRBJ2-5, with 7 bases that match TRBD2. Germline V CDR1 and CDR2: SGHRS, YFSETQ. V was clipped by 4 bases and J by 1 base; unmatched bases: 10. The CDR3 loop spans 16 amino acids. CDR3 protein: CASSDAGVLIQETQYF. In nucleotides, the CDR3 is TGCGCCAGCAGCGATGCGGGGGTTTTAATCCAAGAGACCCAGTACTTC.

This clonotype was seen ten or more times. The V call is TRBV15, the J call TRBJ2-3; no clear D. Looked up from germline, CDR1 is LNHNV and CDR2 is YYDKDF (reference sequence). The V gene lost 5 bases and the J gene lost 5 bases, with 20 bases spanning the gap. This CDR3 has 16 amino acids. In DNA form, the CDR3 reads TGTGCCACCAGCTCCCGGGCAATGCCTGCCCTAGATACGCAGTATTTT. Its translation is CATSSRAMPALDTQYF.

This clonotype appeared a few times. The CDR3 nucleotides are TGTGCCAGCAGCCCCATGGGGGGCCCAGAGACCCAGTACTTC. It encodes CASSPMGGPETQYF. This chain uses TRBV5-5 with TRBJ2-5; tentatively, D is TRBD1 or TRBD2 (6 bases each). Germline V gene sequence: CDR1 SGHKS, CDR2 YYEKEE (reference sequence). V was clipped by 4 bases and J by 4 bases, with 14 bases between them. The CDR3 consists of 14 residues. Looking up the rest from reference TRBV5-5 and TRBJ2-5 gives the full variable domain: DAGVTQSPTHLIKTRGQQVTLRCSPISGHKSVSWYQQVLGQGPQFIFQYYEKEERGRGNFPDRFSARQFPNYSSELNVNALLLGDSALYLCASSPMGGPETQYFGPGTRLLVL.

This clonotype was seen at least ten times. The CDR3 region has the DNA TGCAGTGCTAGTTGGGCAGGGGCTTCCTACGAGCAGTACGTC. Amino acids: CSASWAGASYEQYV. This rearrangement joins TRBV20-1 to TRBJ2-7, with a tentative D call TRBD1 (6 bases). The ends were cut back, 3 bases at V and 1 base at J, with 13 bases in the middle. The CDR3 is 14 residues long. Germline loops: CDR1 DFQATT, CDR2 SNEGSKA (reference sequence).

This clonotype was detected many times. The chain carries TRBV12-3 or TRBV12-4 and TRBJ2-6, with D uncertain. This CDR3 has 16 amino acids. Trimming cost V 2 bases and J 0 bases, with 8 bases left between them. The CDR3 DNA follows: TGTGCCAGCAGTTTATATCGGCCCTCTGGGGCCAACGTCCTGACTTTC. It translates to CASSLYRPSGANVLTF.

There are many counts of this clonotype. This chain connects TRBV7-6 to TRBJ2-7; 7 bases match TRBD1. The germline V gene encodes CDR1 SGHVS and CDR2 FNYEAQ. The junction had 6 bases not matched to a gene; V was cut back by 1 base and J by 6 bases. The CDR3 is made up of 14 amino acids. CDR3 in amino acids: CASSLETTGPEQYF. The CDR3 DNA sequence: TGTGCCAGCAGCTTAGAAACGACAGGGCCCGAGCAGTACTTC.

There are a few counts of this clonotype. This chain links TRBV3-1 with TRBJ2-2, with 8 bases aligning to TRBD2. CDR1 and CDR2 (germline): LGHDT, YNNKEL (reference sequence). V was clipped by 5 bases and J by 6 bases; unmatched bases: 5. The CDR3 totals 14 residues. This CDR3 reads CASSFGLASGELFF. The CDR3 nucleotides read TGTGCCAGCAGCTTCGGACTAGCATCCGGGGAGCTGTTTTTT.

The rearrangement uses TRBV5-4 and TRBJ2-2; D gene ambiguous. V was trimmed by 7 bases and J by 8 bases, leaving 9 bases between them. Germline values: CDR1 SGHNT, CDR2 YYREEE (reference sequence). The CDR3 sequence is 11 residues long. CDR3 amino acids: CASEDRGELFF. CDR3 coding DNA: TGTGCCAGCGAGGACCGGGGGGAGCTGTTTTTT.

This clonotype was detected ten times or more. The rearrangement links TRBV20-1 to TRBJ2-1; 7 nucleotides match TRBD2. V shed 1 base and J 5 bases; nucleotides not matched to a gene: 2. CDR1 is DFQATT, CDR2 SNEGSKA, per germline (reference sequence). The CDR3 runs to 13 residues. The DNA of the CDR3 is TGCAGTGCTAGAGTCGGGACTAACAATGAGCAGTTCTTC. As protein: CSARVGTNNEQFF.

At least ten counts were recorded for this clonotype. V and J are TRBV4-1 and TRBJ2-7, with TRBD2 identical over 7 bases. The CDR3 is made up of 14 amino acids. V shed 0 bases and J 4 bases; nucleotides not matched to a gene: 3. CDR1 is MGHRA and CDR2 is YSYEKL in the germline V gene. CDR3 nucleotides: TGCGCCAGCAGCCAAGATCCTAGCGGATACGAGCAGTACGTC. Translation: CASSQDPSGYEQYV.

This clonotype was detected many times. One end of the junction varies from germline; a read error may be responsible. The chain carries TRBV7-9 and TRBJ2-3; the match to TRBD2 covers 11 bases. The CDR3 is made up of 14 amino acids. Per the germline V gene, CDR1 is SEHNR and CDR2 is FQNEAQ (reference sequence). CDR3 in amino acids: CASSLAGGTDTQYF. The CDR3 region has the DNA TGTGCCAGCAGCCTAGCGGGGGGTACAGATACGCAGTATTTT.

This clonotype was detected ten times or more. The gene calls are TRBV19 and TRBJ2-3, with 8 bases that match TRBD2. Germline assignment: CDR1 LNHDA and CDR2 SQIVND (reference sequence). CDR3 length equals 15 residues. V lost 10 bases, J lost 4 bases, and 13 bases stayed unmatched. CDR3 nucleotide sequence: TGTGCCACCACCCTTCGGGCGGGGGGTGCAGATACGCAGTATTTT. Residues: CATTLRAGGADTQYF.